These 13 T cell receptor beta chains were sequenced from one sample in a study of cytomegalovirus exposure and HLA in healthy donors. Assay used: immunoSEQ multiplex PCR; TCRdb lists only in-frame clones, some missing. The sample yields about 120,000 clones, roughly nine tenths seen once. Sequenced sample: PBMCs. These receptors all come from a man younger than 35 in good health and CMV-seropositive.

The chain couples TRBV2 to TRBJ2-2; a weak D match, TRBD2 (5 bases). The CDR3 extends over 16 amino acids. V lost 2 bases, J lost 4 bases, and 14 bases lay in between. Germline lookup yields CDR1 SNHLY and CDR2 FYNNEI. The CDR3 nucleotides are TGTGCCAGCAGTGAAACCGGGGTAGCCGGCACCGGGGAGCTGTTTTTT. Its translation: CASSETGVAGTGELFF.

V gene TRBV4-1 combines with J gene TRBJ2-7; 10 nucleotides line up with TRBD1. CDR3 length: 16 residues. V lost 4 bases and J lost 5; bases outside the gene matches: 11. Germline V gene lookup returns CDR1 MGHRA and CDR2 YSYEKL. The CDR3 DNA reads TGCGCCAGCAGCCTCAAGCCGGGACAGGGGTATCACGAGCAGTACTTC. Its protein product is CASSLKPGQGYHEQYF.

The rearrangement joins TRBV5-5 to TRBJ1-2; unclear D gene. Germline V lookup: CDR1 SGHKS, CDR2 YYEKEE (reference sequence). Between the trimmed V and J ends, which lost 6 bases and 5 bases, there was a span of 20 bases. The CDR3 spans 15 residues. The CDR3 bases are TGTGCCAGCAACCTCGAGTGGCAGACAAGTTATGGCTACACCTTC. Amino acid sequence: CASNLEWQTSYGYTF.

The rearrangement links TRBV5-6 to TRBJ2-5; TRBD2 agrees at 8 bases. The J segment lost 5 bases and the V segment lost 1 base, leaving 4 bases of the junction unmatched. Germline V lookup: CDR1 SGHDT, CDR2 YYEEEE. CDR3 length equals 14 residues. CDR3 region: CASSLWASGETQYF. CDR3 DNA sequence: TGTGCCAGCAGCTTGTGGGCTAGCGGGGAGACCCAGTACTTC.

About this clone itself: The junction does not match germline at one end; this may be a read error. This sequence joins TRBV2 and TRBJ2-7; 8 bases line up with TRBD1. From germline, CDR1 is SNHLY and CDR2 FYNNEI. The CDR3 runs to 14 residues. The CDR3 coding sequence is TGTGCCAGCAGCGAAGACAGGGGAGAGGACGAGCAGTACTTC. It specifies CASSEDRGEDEQYF.

The gene calls are TRBV6-8 and TRBJ1-3, with a weak D call TRBD1 (6 bases). The germline gives CDR1 MNHGY, CDR2 SAAAGT. The V end was cut by 5 bases, the J end by 3 bases, with 14 bases between. This CDR3 has 15 residues. The CDR3: CASSTSQGDGNTIYF. Here the CDR3 DNA reads TGTGCCAGCAGTACGTCACAGGGAGATGGAAACACCATATATTTT.

The chain links TRBV27 to TRBJ1-2; D is uncertain. Trimming took 6 bases from V and 6 from J, leaving 14 bases between them. Germline CDR1 and CDR2: MNHEY and SMNVEV (reference sequence). CDR3 length equals 13 residues. In DNA, the CDR3 is TGTGCCAGCAGATCCATTTCGGCGGATGGCTACACCTTC. As protein: CASRSISADGYTF.

In this sample, this clone turned up a few times. The chain uses TRBV4-1 and TRBJ1-5, with D perhaps matching TRBD1 (6 bases). CDR1 is MGHRA and CDR2 is YSYEKL in the germline V gene. V was shortened by 5 bases and J by 1 base, with 9 bases between the two germline ends. The CDR3 contains 14 residues. The CDR3 DNA reads TGCGCCAGCAGCTCGGACAGCAGCAATCAGCCCCAGCATTTT. It encodes CASSSDSSNQPQHF.

The CDR3 nucleotides are TGTGCCAGCAGTACTCAGGGGAACACTGAAGCTTTCTTT. This translates into CASSTQGNTEAFF. The V gene is TRBV28, the J gene TRBJ1-1, with D perhaps matching TRBD1 (5 bases). This CDR3 comprises 13 residues. The V end was cut by 5 bases, the J end by 1 base, with 8 bases between. Germline assignment: CDR1 MDHEN and CDR2 SYDVKM.

This clone was observed once. V and J are TRBV19 and TRBJ1-6; 8 bases are a match to TRBD1. CDR1 is LNHDA, CDR2 SQIVND, per germline (reference sequence). V lost 6 bases to trimming and J lost 7 bases; unmatched junction nucleotides: 2. The CDR3 has 13 amino acids. The CDR3 sequence: CASRGTGNSPLHF. The CDR3 bases are TGTGCCAGTAGGGGGACAGGCAATTCACCCCTCCACTTT.

The chain joins TRBV29-1 to TRBJ2-7; 7 nucleotides line up with TRBD1. Germline loops: CDR1 SQVTM, CDR2 ANQGSEA. This CDR3 has 12 amino acids. Trimming at V came to 6 bases and at J to 2 bases, leaving 4 bases not matched to a gene. The CDR3, as DNA: TGCAGCGTGAACAGGGGCCCCTACGAGCAGTACTTC. This sequence encodes CSVNRGPYEQYF.

The chain has TRBV5-1 and TRBJ2-3, with TRBD2 matching 7 bases. With V trimmed by 4 bases and J by 3 bases, 11 bases remained unmatched. Looked up from germline, CDR1 is SGHRS and CDR2 is YFSETQ. The CDR3 sequence is 16 residues long. The CDR3 DNA is TGCGCCAGCAGCCCTGGGGGGGACCTTTTGACAGATACGCAGTATTTT. The encoded protein is CASSPGGDLLTDTQYF.

The chain employs TRBV20-1 and TRBJ2-1, with unresolved D. The CDR3 is 10 amino acids. V lost 4 bases to trimming and J lost 6 bases, with 4 bases between them. Germline lookup yields CDR1 DFQATT and CDR2 SNEGSKA (reference sequence). The CDR3 nucleotides are TGCAGTGCTATCGGCAATGAGCAGTTCTTC. It codes for CSAIGNEQFF.